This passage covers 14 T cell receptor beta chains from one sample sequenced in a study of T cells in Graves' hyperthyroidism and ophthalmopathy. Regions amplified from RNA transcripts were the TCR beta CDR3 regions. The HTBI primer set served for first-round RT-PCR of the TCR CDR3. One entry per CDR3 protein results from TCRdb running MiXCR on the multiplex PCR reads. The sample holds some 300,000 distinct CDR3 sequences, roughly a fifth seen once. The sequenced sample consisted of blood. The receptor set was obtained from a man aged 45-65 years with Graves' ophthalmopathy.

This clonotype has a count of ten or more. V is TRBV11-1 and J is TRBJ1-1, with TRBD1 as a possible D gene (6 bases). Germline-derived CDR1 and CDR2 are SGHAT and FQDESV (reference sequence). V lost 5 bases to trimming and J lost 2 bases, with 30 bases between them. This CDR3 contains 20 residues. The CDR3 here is CASSPIGGPGHHKANTEAFF. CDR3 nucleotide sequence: TGTGCCAGCAGCCCGATCGGGGGTCCGGGACACCATAAAGCTAACACTGAAGCTTTCTTT.

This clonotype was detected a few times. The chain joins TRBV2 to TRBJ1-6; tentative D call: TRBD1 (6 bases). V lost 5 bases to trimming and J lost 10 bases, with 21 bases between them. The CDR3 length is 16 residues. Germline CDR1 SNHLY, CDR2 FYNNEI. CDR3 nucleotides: TGTGCCAGCAGTCGGGCTCGGACAGTTGATATGTCACCCCTCCACTTT. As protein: CASSRARTVDMSPLHF. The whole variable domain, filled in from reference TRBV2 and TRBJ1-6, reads EPEVTQTPSHQVTQMGQEVILRCVPISNHLYFYWYRQILGQKVEFLVSFYNNEISEKSEIFDDQFSVERPDGSNFTLKIRSTKLEDSAMYFCASSRARTVDMSPLHFGNGTRLTVT.

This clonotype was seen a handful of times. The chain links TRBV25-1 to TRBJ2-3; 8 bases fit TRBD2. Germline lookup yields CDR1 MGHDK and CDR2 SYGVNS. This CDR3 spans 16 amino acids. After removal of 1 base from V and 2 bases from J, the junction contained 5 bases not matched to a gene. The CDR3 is CASSESVAGITDTQYF. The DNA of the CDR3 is TGTGCCAGCAGTGAATCAGTAGCGGGGATCACAGATACGCAGTATTTT.

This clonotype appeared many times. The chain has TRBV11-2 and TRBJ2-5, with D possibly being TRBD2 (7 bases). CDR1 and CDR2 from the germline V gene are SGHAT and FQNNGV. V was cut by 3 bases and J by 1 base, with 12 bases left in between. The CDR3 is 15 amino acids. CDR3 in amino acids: CASSFNRGAQETQYF. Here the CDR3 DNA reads TGTGCCAGCAGCTTTAATCGGGGGGCCCAAGAGACCCAGTACTTC.

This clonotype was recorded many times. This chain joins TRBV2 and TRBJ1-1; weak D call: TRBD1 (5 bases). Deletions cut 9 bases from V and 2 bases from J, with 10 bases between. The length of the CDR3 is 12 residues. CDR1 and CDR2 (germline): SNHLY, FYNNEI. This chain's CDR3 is CASRDGNTEAFF. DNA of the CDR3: TGTGCCAGTCGGGACGGCAACACTGAAGCTTTCTTT.

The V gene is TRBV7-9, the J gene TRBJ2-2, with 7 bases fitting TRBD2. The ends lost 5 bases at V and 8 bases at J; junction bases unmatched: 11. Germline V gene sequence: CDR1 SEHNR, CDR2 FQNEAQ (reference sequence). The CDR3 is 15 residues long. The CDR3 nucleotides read TGTGCCAGCAGCCCCCCGGGAGGCTTATGGGGGGAGCTGTTTTTT. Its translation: CASSPPGGLWGELFF.

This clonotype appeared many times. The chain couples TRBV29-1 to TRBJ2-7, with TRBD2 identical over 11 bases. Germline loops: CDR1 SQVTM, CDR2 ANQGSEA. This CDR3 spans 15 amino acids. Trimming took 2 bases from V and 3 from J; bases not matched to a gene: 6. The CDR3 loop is CSVETLAGGRYEQYF. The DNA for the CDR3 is TGCAGCGTTGAAACCCTAGCGGGAGGTCGCTACGAGCAGTACTTC.

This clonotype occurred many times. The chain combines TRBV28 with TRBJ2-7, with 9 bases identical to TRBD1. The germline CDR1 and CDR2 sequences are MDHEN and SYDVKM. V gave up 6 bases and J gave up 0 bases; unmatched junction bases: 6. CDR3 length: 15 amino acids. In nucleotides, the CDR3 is TGTGCCAGCAGCCCGGGACAGGGAAGCTCCTACGAGCAGTACTTC. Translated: CASSPGQGSSYEQYF.

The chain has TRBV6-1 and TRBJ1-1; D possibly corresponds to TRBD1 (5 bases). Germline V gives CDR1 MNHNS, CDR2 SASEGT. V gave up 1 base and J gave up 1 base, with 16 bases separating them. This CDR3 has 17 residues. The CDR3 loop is CASSEDVGEHPNTEAFF. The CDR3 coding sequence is TGTGCCAGCAGTGAAGACGTAGGGGAGCATCCGAACACTGAAGCTTTCTTT.

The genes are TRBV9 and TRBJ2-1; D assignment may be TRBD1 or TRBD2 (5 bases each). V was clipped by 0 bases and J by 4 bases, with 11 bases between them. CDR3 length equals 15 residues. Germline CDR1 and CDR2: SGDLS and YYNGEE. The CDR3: CASSVAGRVYNEQFF. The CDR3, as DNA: TGTGCCAGCAGCGTAGCGGGGCGCGTGTACAATGAGCAGTTCTTC.

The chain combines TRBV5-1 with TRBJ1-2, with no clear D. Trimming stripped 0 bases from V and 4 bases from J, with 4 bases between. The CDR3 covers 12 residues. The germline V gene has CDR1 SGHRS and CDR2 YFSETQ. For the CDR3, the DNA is TGCGCCAGCAGCTTGGACGTCTATGGCTACACCTTC. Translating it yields CASSLDVYGYTF.

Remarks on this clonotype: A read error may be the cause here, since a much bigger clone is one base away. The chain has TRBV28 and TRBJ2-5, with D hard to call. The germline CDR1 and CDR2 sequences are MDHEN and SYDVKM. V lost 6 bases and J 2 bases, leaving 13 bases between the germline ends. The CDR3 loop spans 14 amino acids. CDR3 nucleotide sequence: TGTGCCAGCAGATTGTTCCCCGGTCAAGAGACCCAGTACTTC. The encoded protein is CASRLFPGQETQYF.

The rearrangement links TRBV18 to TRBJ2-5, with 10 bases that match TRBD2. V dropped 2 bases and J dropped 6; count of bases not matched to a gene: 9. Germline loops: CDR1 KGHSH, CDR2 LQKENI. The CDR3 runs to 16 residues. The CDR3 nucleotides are TGTGCCAGCTCACCAGGACTAGCGGCCGGTATCAAGACCCAGTACTTC. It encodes CASSPGLAAGIKTQYF.

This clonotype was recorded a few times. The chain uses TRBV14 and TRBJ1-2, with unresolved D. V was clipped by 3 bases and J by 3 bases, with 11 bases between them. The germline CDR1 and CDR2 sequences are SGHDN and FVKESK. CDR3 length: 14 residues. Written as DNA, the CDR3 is TGTGCCAGCAGCCACGGCCTGGGCGACTATGGCTACACCTTC. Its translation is CASSHGLGDYGYTF.